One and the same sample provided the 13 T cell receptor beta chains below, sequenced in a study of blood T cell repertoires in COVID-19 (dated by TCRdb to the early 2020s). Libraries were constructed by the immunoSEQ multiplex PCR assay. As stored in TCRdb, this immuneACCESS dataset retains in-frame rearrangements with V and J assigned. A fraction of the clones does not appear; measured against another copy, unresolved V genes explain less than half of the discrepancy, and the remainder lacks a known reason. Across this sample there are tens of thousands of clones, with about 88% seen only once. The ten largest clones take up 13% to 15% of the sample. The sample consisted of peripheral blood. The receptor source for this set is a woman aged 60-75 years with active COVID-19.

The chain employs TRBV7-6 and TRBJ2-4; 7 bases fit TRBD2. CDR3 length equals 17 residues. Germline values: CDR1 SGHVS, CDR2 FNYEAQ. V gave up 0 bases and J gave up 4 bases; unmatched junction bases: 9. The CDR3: CASSLAYPGGVKNIQYF. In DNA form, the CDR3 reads TGTGCCAGCAGCTTAGCCTACCCTGGGGGGGTAAAAAACATTCAGTACTTC.

CDR3 sequence reads: CASSQDLAGGLTDTQYF. The CDR3 DNA sequence: TGCGCCAGCAGCCAAGATTTAGCGGGGGGCCTCACAGATACGCAGTATTTT. The chain joins TRBV4-3 to TRBJ2-3, with 10 bases lining up with TRBD2. Germline assignment: CDR1 LGHNA and CDR2 YSLEER. The CDR3 consists of 17 residues. The junction had 5 bases not matched to a gene; V was cut back by 0 bases and J by 2 bases.

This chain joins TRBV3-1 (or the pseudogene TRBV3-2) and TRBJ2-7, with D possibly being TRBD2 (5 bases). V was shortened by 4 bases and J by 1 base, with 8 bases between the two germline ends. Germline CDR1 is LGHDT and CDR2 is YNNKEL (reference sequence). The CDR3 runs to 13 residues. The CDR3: CASSPDYSYEQYF. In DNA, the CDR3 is TGTGCCAGCAGCCCCGACTATTCCTACGAGCAGTACTTC.

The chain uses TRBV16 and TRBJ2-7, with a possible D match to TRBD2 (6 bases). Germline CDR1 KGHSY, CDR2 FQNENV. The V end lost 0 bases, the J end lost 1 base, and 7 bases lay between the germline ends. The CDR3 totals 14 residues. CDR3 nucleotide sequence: TGTGCCAGCAGCCAATCGGCGGGATCCTACGAGCAGTACTTC. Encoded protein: CASSQSAGSYEQYF.

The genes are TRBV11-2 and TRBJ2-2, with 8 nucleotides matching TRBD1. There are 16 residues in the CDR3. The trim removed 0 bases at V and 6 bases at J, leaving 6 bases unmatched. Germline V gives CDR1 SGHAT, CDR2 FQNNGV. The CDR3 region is CASSLDWQGASGELFF. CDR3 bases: TGTGCCAGCAGCTTAGATTGGCAGGGGGCATCCGGGGAGCTGTTTTTT.

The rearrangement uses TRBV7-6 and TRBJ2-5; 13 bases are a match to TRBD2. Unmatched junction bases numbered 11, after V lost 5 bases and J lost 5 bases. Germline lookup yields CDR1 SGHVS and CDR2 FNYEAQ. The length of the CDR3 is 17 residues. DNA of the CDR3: TGTGCCAGCAGCCCGCGGCTGACTAGCGGGGGGTTGGAGACCCAGTACTTC. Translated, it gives CASSPRLTSGGLETQYF.

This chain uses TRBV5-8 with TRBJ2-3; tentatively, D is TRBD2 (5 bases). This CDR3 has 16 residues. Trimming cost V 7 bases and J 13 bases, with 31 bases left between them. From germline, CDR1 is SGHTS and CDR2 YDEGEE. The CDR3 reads CASRDLDPRLGGSEYF. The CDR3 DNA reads TGTGCCAGCCGTGATCTAGATCCAAGGTTAGGCGGGTCTGAGTATTTT.

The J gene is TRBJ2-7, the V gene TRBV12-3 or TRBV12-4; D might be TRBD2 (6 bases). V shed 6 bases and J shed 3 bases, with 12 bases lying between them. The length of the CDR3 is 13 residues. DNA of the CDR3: TGTGCCAGCAGCCGGGACGGGAGCTACGAGCAGTACTTC. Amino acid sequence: CASSRDGSYEQYF.

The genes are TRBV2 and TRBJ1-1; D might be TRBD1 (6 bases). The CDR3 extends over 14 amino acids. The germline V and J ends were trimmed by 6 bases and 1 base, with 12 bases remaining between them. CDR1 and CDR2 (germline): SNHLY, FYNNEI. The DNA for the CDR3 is TGTGCCAGCAGGATACAGGGCCCGAACACTGAAGCTTTCTTT. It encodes CASRIQGPNTEAFF. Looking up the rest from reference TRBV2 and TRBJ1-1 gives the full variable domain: EPEVTQTPSHQVTQMGQEVILRCVPISNHLYFYWYRQILGQKVEFLVSFYNNEISEKSEIFDDQFSVERPDGSNFTLKIRSTKLEDSAMYFCASRIQGPNTEAFFGQGTRLTVV.

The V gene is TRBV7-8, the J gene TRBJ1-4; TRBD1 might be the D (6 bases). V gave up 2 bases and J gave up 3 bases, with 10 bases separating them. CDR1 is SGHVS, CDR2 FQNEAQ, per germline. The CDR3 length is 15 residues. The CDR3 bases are TGTGCCAGCAGCTTAAGGACAGCTCCTAATGAAAAACTGTTTTTT. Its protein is CASSLRTAPNEKLFF.

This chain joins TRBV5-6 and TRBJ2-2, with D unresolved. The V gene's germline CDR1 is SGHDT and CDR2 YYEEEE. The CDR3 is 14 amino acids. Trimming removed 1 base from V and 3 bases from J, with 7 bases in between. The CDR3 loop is CASSLPLDTGELFF. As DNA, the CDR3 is TGTGCCAGCAGCTTGCCCCTCGACACCGGGGAGCTGTTTTTT.

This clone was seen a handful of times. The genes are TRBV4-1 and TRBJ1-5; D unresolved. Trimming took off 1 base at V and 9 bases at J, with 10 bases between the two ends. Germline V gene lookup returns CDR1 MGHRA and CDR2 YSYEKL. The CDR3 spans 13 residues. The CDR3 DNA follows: TGCGCCAGCAGCCAAGCAGGCCCTGCGCCCCAGCATTTT. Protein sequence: CASSQAGPAPQHF.

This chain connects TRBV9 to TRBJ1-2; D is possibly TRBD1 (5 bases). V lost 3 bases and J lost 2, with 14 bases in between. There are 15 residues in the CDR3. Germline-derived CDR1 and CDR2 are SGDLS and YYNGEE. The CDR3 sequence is CASSGEKGLNYGYTF. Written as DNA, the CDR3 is TGTGCCAGCAGCGGAGAGAAGGGGTTGAACTATGGCTACACCTTC.